Here is one TCR beta chain with its context. No antigen is known for it. The CDR3 extends over 16 amino acids. Germline lookup yields CDR1 LGHNA and CDR2 YSLEER. V shed 5 bases and J 1 base; nucleotides not matched to a gene: 11. The data were taken from a study of shared clonotypes between healthy human individuals. Overall study context: Those who served as donors were two women and three men between the ages of 18 and 49. Overall study findings and caveats: Among non-shared clonotypes, generation probabilities were lower than among those shared by all four donors.

Assay: immunoSEQ multiplex PCR; the TCRdb copy retains only in-frame clones and omits some. Of roughly 1,000,000 clones in the sample, more than 75% are singletons; the top ten hold about 0.52%. The sample was memory CD4+ T cells from PBMCs. As to subset: CD45RA-negative fraction. This sequence was found in a man younger than 35 in good health. Some clones in this sample may be carry-over from other donors' samples. This sequence joins TRBV4-3 and TRBJ2-7, with TRBD1 identical over 7 bases. For the CDR3, the DNA is TGCGCCAGCAGCAAAGCGACAGGGAGTAATTCCTACGAGCAGTACTTC. It is translated as CASSKATGSNSYEQYF.